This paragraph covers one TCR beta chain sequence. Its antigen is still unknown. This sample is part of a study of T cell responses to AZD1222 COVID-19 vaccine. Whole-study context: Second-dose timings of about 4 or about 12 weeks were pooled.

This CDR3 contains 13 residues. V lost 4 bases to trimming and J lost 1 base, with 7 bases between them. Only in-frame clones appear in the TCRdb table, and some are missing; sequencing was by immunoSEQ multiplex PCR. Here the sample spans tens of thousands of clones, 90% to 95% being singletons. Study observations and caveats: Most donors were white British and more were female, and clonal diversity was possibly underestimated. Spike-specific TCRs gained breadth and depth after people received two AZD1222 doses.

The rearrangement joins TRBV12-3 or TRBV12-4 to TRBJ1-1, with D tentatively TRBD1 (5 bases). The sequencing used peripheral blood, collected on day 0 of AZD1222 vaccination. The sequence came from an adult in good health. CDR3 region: CASSSGQNTEAFF. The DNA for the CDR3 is TGTGCCAGCAGTTCCGGACAGAACACTGAAGCTTTCTTT.